The 8 T cell receptor beta chains given below trace back to one sample, sequenced in a study of blood T cell repertoires in COVID-19. Measured with immunoSEQ multiplex PCR; TCRdb has only the in-frame clones, and not every one. In the table there are fewer than 300,000 clones, roughly nine tenths of which are singletons. Sequencing input: peripheral blood. These receptors were taken from a woman in her 30s with COVID-19, enrolled during active disease.

The rearrangement links TRBV5-4 to TRBJ1-2; 9 nucleotides align to TRBD1. Germline loops: CDR1 SGHNT, CDR2 YYREEE (reference sequence). The CDR3 sequence is 14 residues long. Losses at the gene ends were 4 bases for V and 2 bases for J; bases not matched to a gene: 3. DNA for the CDR3: TGTGCCAGCAGCACCGGGACAGGGAACTATGGCTACACCTTC. Translating it yields CASSTGTGNYGYTF.

The V and J genes are TRBV2 and TRBJ2-1, with D uncertain. The germline gives CDR1 SNHLY, CDR2 FYNNEI. V gave up 10 bases and J gave up 0 bases, with 10 bases separating them. The CDR3 totals 13 residues. The DNA of the CDR3 is TGTGCCACCCTCTTTAGCTCCTACAATGAGCAGTTCTTC. Amino acids: CATLFSSYNEQFF.

The chain couples TRBV4-1 to TRBJ1-2; D is possibly TRBD1 (6 bases). The CDR3 is 15 residues long. Germline values: CDR1 MGHRA, CDR2 YSYEKL. V dropped 5 bases and J dropped 3 bases, with 16 bases sitting between them. CDR3 protein: CASSETVGGDYGYTF. CDR3 DNA sequence: TGCGCCAGCAGCGAAACGGTAGGGGGTGACTATGGCTACACCTTC.

This clone was detected once. The V call is TRBV18, the J call TRBJ2-5; maybe TRBD1 (6 bases). The CDR3 runs 15 residues. The germline V gene has CDR1 KGHSH and CDR2 LQKENI. Trimming cost V 5 bases and J 1 base, with 14 bases left between them. CDR3 nucleotide sequence: TGTGCCAGCTCAAGCACAGGGACGATCCAAGAGACCCAGTACTTC. This sequence encodes CASSSTGTIQETQYF. The variable domain in full, completed from reference TRBV18 and TRBJ2-5, reads NAGVMQNPRHLVRRRGQEARLRCSPMKGHSHVYWYRQLPEEGLKFMVYLQKENIIDESGMPKERFSAEFPKEGPSILRIQQVVRGDSAAYFCASSSTGTIQETQYFGPGTRLLVL.

The chain employs TRBV5-1 and TRBJ1-2; 10 bases are shared with TRBD1. With V trimmed by 4 bases and J by 6 bases, 6 bases remained unmatched. Germline lookup yields CDR1 SGHRS and CDR2 YFSETQ. This CDR3 comprises 14 residues. As DNA, the CDR3 is TGCGCCAGCAGCCAAAGGGGACAGGGGAATGGCTACACCTTC. Its translation: CASSQRGQGNGYTF.

The chain is built from TRBV5-1 and TRBJ1-2, with TRBD1 identical over 12 bases. This CDR3 region has 18 residues. Trimming cost V 4 bases and J 0 bases; bases outside gene matches: 10. Germline V gives CDR1 SGHRS, CDR2 YFSETQ. The CDR3 region has the DNA TGCGCCAGCAGCCCCCTGGGACAGGGGGCGCTTCCTAACTATGGCTACACCTTC. Its translation: CASSPLGQGALPNYGYTF. Looking up the rest from reference TRBV5-1 and TRBJ1-2 gives the full variable domain: KAGVTQTPRYLIKTRGQQVTLSCSPISGHRSVSWYQQTPGQGLQFLFEYFSETQRNKGNFPGRFSGRQFSNSRSEMNVSTLELGDSALYLCASSPLGQGALPNYGYTFGSGTRLTVV.

CDR3 sequence reads: CASSLGSLAGEETQYF. The CDR3 nucleotides are TGTGCCAGCAGTTTAGGATCGCTAGCGGGGGAGGAGACCCAGTACTTC. The rearrangement joins TRBV28 to TRBJ2-5; 10 bases agree with TRBD2. The CDR3 has 16 amino acids. V dropped 2 bases and J dropped 5; count of bases not matched to a gene: 8. Germline V gives CDR1 MDHEN, CDR2 SYDVKM.

This chain uses TRBV5-1 with TRBJ1-3; possible D gene TRBD1, 5 bases. The ends were cut back, 3 bases at V and 1 base at J, with 8 bases in the middle. This CDR3 spans 14 amino acids. Germline-derived CDR1 and CDR2 are SGHRS and YFSETQ. The CDR3 bases are TGCGCCAGCAGCTCAGGGTCGTCTGGAAACACCATATATTTT. It codes for CASSSGSSGNTIYF.